The T cell receptor (beta chain) under discussion was sequenced for a study of blood T cell repertoires in COVID-19. As for the study in general: Sample material is recorded as cDNA or gDNA derived from T cells, B-cell-depleted T cells, or PBMCs.

Produced via immunoSEQ multiplex PCR; TCRdb's table is partial and in-frame only. This table holds about 120,000 clones, over 75% found once. Notes on this clone: The CDR3 does not close with the conserved phenylalanine or tryptophan, likely indicating a read error. Because the CDR3's place on the DNA is in doubt, the DNA is left out and the CDR3 is given as listed by TCRdb.

The CDR3 comprises 10 residues, both ends counted. Germline loops: CDR1 LNHDA, CDR2 SQIVND (reference sequence). V usage is TRBV19 and J usage is TRBJ1-3; the table's D call TRBD1 went unverified against the DNA. The sequence was collected from a man older than 75 with active or convalescent COVID-19. The sample consisted of peripheral blood. The CDR3 is CAPVCTREGI.